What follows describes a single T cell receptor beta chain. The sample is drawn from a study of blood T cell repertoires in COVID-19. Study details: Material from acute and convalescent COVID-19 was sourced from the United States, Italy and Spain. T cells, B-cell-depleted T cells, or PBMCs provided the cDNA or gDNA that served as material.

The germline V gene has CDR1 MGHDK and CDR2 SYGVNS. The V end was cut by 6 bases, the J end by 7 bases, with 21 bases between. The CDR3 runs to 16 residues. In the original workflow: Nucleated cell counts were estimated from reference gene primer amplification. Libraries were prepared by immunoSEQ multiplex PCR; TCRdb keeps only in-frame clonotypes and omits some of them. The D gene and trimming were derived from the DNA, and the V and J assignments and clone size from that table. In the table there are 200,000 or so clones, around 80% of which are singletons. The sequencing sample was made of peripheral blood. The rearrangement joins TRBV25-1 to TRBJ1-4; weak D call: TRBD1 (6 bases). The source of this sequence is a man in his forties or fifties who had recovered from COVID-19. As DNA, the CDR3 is TGTGCCAGCAGCTCCACCGTACGGGGGGCGGGTGAAAAACTGTTTTTT. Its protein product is CASSSTVRGAGEKLFF. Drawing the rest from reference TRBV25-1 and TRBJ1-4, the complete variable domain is EADIYQTPRYLVIGTGKKITLECSQTMGHDKMYWYQQDPGMELHLIHYSYGVNSTEKGDLSSESTVSRIRTEHFPLTLESARPSHTSQYLCASSSTVRGAGEKLFFGSGTQLSVL.